This T cell receptor beta chain appears in the sequencing data of a study of T-cell memory formation after mild COVID-19. The CDR3 covers 13 residues. The V gene's germline CDR1 is LNHDA and CDR2 SQIVND (reference sequence). The V gene lost 5 bases and the J gene lost 5 bases, with 12 bases spanning the gap. This clonotype turned up a few times. The antigen is not known. Findings and caveats of the study: SARS-CoV-2 specificity was not confirmed for second-wave clones peaking on day 37. A subset of responding clones appeared in pre-infection memory, suggesting cross-reactive memory joined. Contracting CD4+ clones lay largely in CM and EM, with CD8+ ones residing in EMRA.

From the 5' RACE reads, TCRdb called clonotypes with MiXCR, one entry per CDR3 protein. Of more than 300,000 distinct CDR3 sequences listed, more than 20% were seen once; the top ten hold around 20%. V is TRBV19 and J is TRBJ2-5; D perhaps matches TRBD2 (5 bases). This clonotype was sampled from a man in his late teens or twenties who had mild COVID-19 (a few samples of this study predate the infection). Cell type and time point are not known. Sequences were obtained from PBMCs or a T cell subset sorted from them (not recorded which). This CDR3 is CASSGSRAETQYF. DNA of the CDR3: TGTGCCAGTAGTGGGTCGAGGGCGGAGACCCAGTACTTC.